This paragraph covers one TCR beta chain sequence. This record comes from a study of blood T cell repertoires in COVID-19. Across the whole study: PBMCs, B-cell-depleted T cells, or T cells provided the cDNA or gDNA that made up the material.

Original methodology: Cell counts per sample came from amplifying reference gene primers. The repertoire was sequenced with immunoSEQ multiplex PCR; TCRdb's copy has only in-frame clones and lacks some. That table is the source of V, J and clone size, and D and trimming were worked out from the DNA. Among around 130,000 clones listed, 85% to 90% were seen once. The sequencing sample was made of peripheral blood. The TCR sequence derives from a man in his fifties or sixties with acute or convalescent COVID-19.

Here the CDR3 reads CASSLSTGAAYEQYF. DNA for the CDR3: TGTGCCAGCAGTTTGAGCACAGGGGCAGCCTACGAGCAGTACTTC. The chain has TRBV28 and TRBJ2-7; 7 nucleotides align to TRBD1. CDR3 size: 15 residues. Germline CDR1 MDHEN, CDR2 SYDVKM. V shed 3 bases and J 2 bases; nucleotides not matched to a gene: 7.